A single T cell receptor beta chain is shown here with its context. What antigen it recognizes has not been identified. No much larger clone exists at a distance of one base, and base qualities are not known. V and J are trimmed by 3 bases and 7 bases, and the gene matches miss 9 bases of the junction. CDR3 length: 13 amino acids, cysteine to phenylalanine. Only the CDR3 region is kept as DNA, spanning 39 bases read in frame from base 1. The germline V gene (reference sequence) specifies GTSNPN as CDR1 and SVGIG as CDR2. Using the deep immunoSEQ assay, multiplex PCR amplified TCR CDR3 regions from genomic DNA. For each cell subset, the extracted genomic DNA was distributed evenly across all wells of several immunoSEQ 96-well plates, and each plate served as one replicate. For sorted subsets, around 200 ng genomic DNA, equal to some 28,000 T cell genomes, was loaded into each replicate PCR. Purified libraries were measured with a Qubit 3.0 fluorometer, size-checked on a Bioanalyzer 2100, and measured again with the KAPA Library Quantification kit. Every immunoSEQ 96-well plate was sequenced on a separate single-read 150-cycle Illumina NextSeq 550 flow cell. The source study handled its data this way. Because the immunoSEQ output held only junctional sequences and lacked quality scores, the filtering could not match the filtering applied to full-length reads. Sequences were annotated with PyIR, a Python wrapper for IgBLAST v1.9, using IMGT germline references to assign V/J genes and CDR3. Reads with weak V/J assignments (E-value above 1e-6), missing CDR3, stop codons, out-of-frame junctions, or ambiguous translated residues were removed. A V3J clonotype was defined by an identical inferred V gene, J gene, and CDR3 amino acid sequence. Percentage overlap between repertoires was calculated by dividing the number of shared unique clonotypes by the size of the smaller repertoire. Repertoire richness was assessed with RTK rarefaction, the Chao1 estimator, and Recon v2.1 estimates of unobserved clonotypes. OLGA was used to compute generation probabilities for all TCRbeta clonotypes that the gDNA method yielded from four donors. Imported from immuneACCESS, the table was reduced by TCRdb to in-frame sequences with V and J called. These copies leave out some clones; in studies compared against another copy, an unresolved V gene accounts for under half, and the cause of the remainder is not known. V and J calls and clone size are as listed in that table; D and trimming were resolved from the DNA. This sample gives just over 2,000,000 clones in total; over 85% of them show up just once. The ten largest account for around 1.1% of the sample.

These data originate in a study of shared clonotypes between healthy human individuals (dated by TCRdb to between 2020 and 2021). Concerning the study at large: The cohort comprised two women and a few men aged 18 to 49 years. Each donor's leukapheresis produced roughly between about 0.85 and 10 billion PBMCs. For each donor, three plates each were used for CD4 naive and CD4 memory, two plates were used for CD8 naive, and one plate was used for CD8 memory. Libraries were prepared and TCR repertoires were sequenced by different laboratories using diverse techniques, in order to increase sequencing depth and limit assay-specific biases. The study deeply sequenced blood TCR repertoires of several healthy adults to estimate repertoire size and the extent of clonotype sharing between individuals. Results the study describes overall, beyond this receptor: Compared with non-shared clonotypes, the clonotypes found in all four sorted-subset donors had higher generation probabilities. Pairwise subsampling led to the expectation that sequencing depth would affect the degree of clonotype sharing among donors. The small number of donors limited the genetic and exposure-history diversity represented. When a handful of donors were compared, the shared fraction of clonotypes was 5% to 6.5% for naive CD4, roughly 3.3% for naive CD8, more than 2% for memory CD4, and around 0.4% for memory CD8. Naive subsets generally had larger estimated clonotype richness than memory subsets. Incomplete sequencing was indicated by rarefaction of sorted-subset datasets, despite the large sequencing depth. Sampling was restricted to blood, and TCR repertoires in tissues likely differ from the TCR repertoires found in blood.

CD8 naive samples consisted of CD45RO-negative cells that were positively selected for CCR7, yielding a CD45RA+CCR7+ population without TemRA cells. The donors were healthy, HIV-negative adults who had no recently reported acute infections or vaccinations. Every donor was a Caucasian adult living in Nashville, Tennessee, USA. Blood was collected by leukapheresis, and PBMCs were isolated by Ficoll-Histopaque density gradient centrifugation and then cryopreserved in liquid nitrogen vapor phase. Analytical flow cytometry was used to check the purity and quantity of each magnetically sorted T cell population. Genomic DNA was isolated from every sorted fraction and measured by UV absorbance on a Nanodrop 2000c.

Sequencing used naive CD8+ T cells sorted from blood. Read against the paper, the sample's cell subset or site label means: CD45RA+CCR7+. This sequence was found in a young man in good health. Rearrangement joined TRBV30 to TRBJ2-7; the central 7 bases match TRBD1. The nucleotide sequence is given as TGTGCCTGGAGAAGGACAGGCCAGTTGGAGCAGTACTTC. The resulting protein is CAWRRTGQLEQYF.